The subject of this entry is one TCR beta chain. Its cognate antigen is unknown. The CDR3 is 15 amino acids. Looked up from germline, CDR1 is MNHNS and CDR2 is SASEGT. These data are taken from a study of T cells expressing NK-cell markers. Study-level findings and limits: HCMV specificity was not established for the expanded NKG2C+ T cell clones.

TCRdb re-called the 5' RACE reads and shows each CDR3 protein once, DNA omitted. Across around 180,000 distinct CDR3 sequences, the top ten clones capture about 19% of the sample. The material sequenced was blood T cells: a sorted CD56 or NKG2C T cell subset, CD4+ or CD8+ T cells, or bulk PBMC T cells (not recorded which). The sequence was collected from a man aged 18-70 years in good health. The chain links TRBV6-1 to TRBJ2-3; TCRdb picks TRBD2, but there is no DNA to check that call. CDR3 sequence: CASSEDERGTDTQYF.